The clone carrying this T cell receptor (beta chain) was detected only once. Antigen: not known. The data derive from a study of shared clonotypes between healthy human individuals. TCRdb's copy holds only in-frame clones and misses some; the assay was immunoSEQ multiplex PCR. This table holds 650,000 to 800,000 clones, approximately 77% found once. Findings and caveats of the study: Despite large depth, sorted-subset datasets appeared incompletely sequenced. Naive CD4 clonotypes overlapped across a handful of donors at approximately 5%. Non-shared clonotypes were found to have lower generation probabilities than the clonotypes that were shared by all four of the sorted-subset donors.

This sequence was found in a woman in her twenties or thirties in good health. The sequenced material came from memory CD4+ T cells sorted from blood. The subset here: CD45RA-negative fraction.

The CDR3 sequence: CSVAGGTNNQPQHF. The CDR3 DNA reads TGCAGCGTTGCTGGGGGAACAAACAATCAGCCCCAGCATTTT. The chain links TRBV29-1 to TRBJ1-5, with D maybe TRBD1 (5 bases). The V end lost 4 bases, the J end lost 3 bases, and 13 bases lay between the germline ends. CDR3 size: 14 residues. Germline lookup yields CDR1 SQVTM and CDR2 ANQGSEA.